This T cell receptor beta chain was recorded in a study of T cell responses to AZD1222 COVID-19 vaccine. Study findings and constraints: Mostly white British, mostly female donors; authors suggested clonal diversity may be underestimated.

Assay: immunoSEQ multiplex PCR; the TCRdb copy retains only in-frame clones and omits some. The sample shows a few hundred thousand clones, approximately 95% of them seen only once. The V end lost 4 bases, the J end lost 0 bases, and 6 bases lay between the germline ends. Germline V gene sequence: CDR1 SNHLY, CDR2 FYNNEI. This CDR3 comprises 13 residues. Regarding this clone: Its antigen remains unknown.

This material consisted of peripheral blood, taken on day 0 of AZD1222 vaccination. V usage is TRBV2 and J usage is TRBJ1-1; D is unclear. This TCR was sampled from an adult in good health. The CDR3 loop reads CASSVGLNTEAFF. The CDR3 DNA reads as TGTGCCAGCAGTGTAGGGTTGAACACTGAAGCTTTCTTT. The full variable domain, rest sourced from reference TRBV2 and TRBJ1-1, is EPEVTQTPSHQVTQMGQEVILRCVPISNHLYFYWYRQILGQKVEFLVSFYNNEISEKSEIFDDQFSVERPDGSNFTLKIRSTKLEDSAMYFCASSVGLNTEAFFGQGTRLTVV.